This T cell receptor (beta chain) came from a study of T cells in localized non-small cell lung cancer (dated by TCRdb to between 2020 and 2021). General notes on the study: Comparing tumors with uninvolved tumor-adjacent lungs, the study looked at the T cell repertoires of 200 to 250 patients with early-stage NSCLC. The cohort consisted of roughly 240 treatment-naive NSCLC patients whose localized lung tumors had been resected. Of the NSCLC patients, 120 to 150 were male and around 97 were female, and the mean age was approximately 66 years.

The junction shows trimming of 6 bases on V and 4 bases on J, plus 13 bases between the germline ends. The CDR3 has 13 residues if both end residues are counted. The entry retains the CDR3 DNA only, 39 bases that are in frame from base 1. Based on the germline V gene, the CDR1 and CDR2 sequences are SGHDT and YYEEEE. With regard to this clone: The antigen it binds to is not known. The CDR3 does not end in the conserved phenylalanine or tryptophan, so this is likely a read error.

The study at large found these results: Uninvolved tumor-adjacent lung showed the highest T cell clonality, higher than tumor, which suggests more focused antigenic responses in the uninvolved tumor-adjacent lung. Longer overall survival was associated with higher blood T cell density, whereas shorter survival was associated with higher adjacent-lung clonality. Multi-region tumor sequencing was not performed, so intratumor heterogeneity could not be excluded. Since the design was exploratory, TCR variables were selected using unadjusted p-values with no false-discovery rate correction. Of the top 100 tumor clones, a median of around 57 were detected in paired uninvolved adjacent lung; roughly 29 were also among that lung's top 100.

TCR beta CDR3 regions were sequenced from DNA using the immunoSEQ Assay. As for the original processing: T cell density was computed as TCR beta template counts normalized to usable DNA estimated by amplifying housekeeping genes. Using the preseqR package, richness was estimated by extrapolating to 120,000 templates for tissue samples and 400,000 templates for PBMC samples. Clonality was taken to be one minus Pielou's evenness. Tissue-enriched TCRs were identified by differential abundance testing using productive amino-acid clonotypes, minimum total count 5 and alpha 0.1. Repertoire overlap between compartments was quantified with the Jaccard Index and Morisita Overlap Index. GLIPH clustered TCR beta CDR3s with public tetramer-defined viral CDR3s; viral motifs required at least three viral sequences plus V-gene enrichment. Not all clones reach the TCRdb copy of this immuneACCESS table, which keeps in-frame sequences only. Checked studies attribute under half of the gap to unresolved V genes and leave the rest unexplained. The D gene and trimming were derived from the DNA, and the V and J assignments and clone size from that table. Within this sample are 70,000 to 95,000 clones, with approximately 91% of them counted one time only. The ten largest clones take up roughly 4.3% of the sample.

At diagnosis, peripheral blood, uninvolved tumor-adjacent lung and tumor were collected and were preserved as a mix of fresh-frozen and FFPE material. For TCR repertoire profiling, blood samples were analyzed in the form of peripheral blood mononuclear cells. The receptor was derived from a woman aged 35 to 69 with stage II squamous cell lung carcinoma. The receptor chain draws on TRBV5-6 and TRBJ1-2; a tentative D match to TRBD1 spans 5 bases. Material: PBMCs, obtained before any cancer treatment. The CDR3 here reads CASKRGKSYGYTL. The bases read TGTGCCAGCAAAAGGGGTAAAAGCTATGGCTACACCCTC.